Given below is one T cell receptor beta chain in context. Its matching antigen is unknown. The entry originates in a study of molecular identifiers for immune sequencing clone quantification. Across the study: Five portions were made in replicates from RNA of around 20,000 or 100,000 naive CD8 cells, and four underwent sequencing. The study, taken as a whole, reports: Among 850,000 to 1,000,000 naive cells, spiked Jurkat TCR RNA from a single cell was reportedly detectable.

Germline-derived CDR1 and CDR2 are MDHEN and SYDVKM. The V end lost 1 base, the J end lost 2 bases, and 9 bases lay between the germline ends. The CDR3 contains 14 residues. Libraries from naive CD8 cells were generated from approximately 20,000 to 1,000,000 sorted cells (with 10%, 30% or 50% RNA). Naive CD8 T cells, phenotype CD8+CD4-CCR7+CD45RA+, were sorted. A single record per CDR3 protein comes from TCRdb applying MiXCR to the PCR reads. The sample includes about 630,000 distinct CDR3 sequences, less than 30% seen only once; the top ten take about 0.73%. The TCR sequence derives from a human donor in good health. Some libraries in this study had Jurkat cell RNA spiked in. Sequenced: naive CD8+ T cells from blood, with Jurkat cell RNA spiked in. Regarding subset: FACS-sorted CD8+CD4-CCR7+CD45RA+ naive T cells. The chain recombines TRBV28 with TRBJ2-7; D not resolved. This CDR3 reads CASSLLRVAYEQYF. For the CDR3, the DNA is TGTGCCAGCAGTTTATTAAGGGTCGCCTACGAGCAGTACTTC.